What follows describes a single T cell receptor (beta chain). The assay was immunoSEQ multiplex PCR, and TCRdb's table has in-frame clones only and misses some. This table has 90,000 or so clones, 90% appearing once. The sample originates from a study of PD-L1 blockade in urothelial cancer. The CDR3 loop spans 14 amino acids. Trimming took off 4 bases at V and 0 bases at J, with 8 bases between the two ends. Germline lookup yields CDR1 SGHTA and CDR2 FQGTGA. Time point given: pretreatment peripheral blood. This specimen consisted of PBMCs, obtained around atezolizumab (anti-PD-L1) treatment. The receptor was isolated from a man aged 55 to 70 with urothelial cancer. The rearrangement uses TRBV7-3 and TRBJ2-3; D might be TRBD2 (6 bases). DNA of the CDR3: TGTGCCAGCAGCTCAAGCGGGAGCACAGATACGCAGTATTTT. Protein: CASSSSGSTDTQYF.